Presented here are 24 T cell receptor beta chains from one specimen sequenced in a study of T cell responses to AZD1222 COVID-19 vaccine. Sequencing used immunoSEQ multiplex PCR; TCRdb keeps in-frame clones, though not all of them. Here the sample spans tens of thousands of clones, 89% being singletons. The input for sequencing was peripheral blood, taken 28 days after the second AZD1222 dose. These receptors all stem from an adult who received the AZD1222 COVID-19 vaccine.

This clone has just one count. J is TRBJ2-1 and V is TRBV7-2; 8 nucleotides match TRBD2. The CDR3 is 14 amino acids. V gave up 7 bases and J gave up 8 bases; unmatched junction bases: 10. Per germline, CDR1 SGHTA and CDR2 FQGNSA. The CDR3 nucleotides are TGTGCCAGCAACGCCGGACTAGCAATGGATGAGCAGTTCTTC. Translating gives CASNAGLAMDEQFF.

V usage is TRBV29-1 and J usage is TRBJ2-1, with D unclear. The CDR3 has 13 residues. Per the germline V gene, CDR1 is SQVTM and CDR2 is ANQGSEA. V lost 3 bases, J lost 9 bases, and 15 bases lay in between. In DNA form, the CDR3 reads TGCAGCGTTGATCTCCAGCAGATCGGTGAGCAGTTCTTC. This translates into CSVDLQQIGEQFF.

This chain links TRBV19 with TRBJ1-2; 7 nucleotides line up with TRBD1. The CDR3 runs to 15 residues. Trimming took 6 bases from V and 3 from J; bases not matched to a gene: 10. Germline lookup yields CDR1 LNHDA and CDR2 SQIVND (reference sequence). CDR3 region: CASRGGGYLDYGYTF. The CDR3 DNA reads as TGTGCCAGTAGGGGAGGGGGCTACCTCGACTATGGCTACACCTTC.

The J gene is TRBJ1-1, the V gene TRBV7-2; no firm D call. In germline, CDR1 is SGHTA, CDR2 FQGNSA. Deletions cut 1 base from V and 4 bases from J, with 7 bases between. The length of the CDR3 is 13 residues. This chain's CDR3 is CASSLGLSTEAFF. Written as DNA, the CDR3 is TGTGCCAGCAGCTTAGGGTTGAGCACTGAAGCTTTCTTT.

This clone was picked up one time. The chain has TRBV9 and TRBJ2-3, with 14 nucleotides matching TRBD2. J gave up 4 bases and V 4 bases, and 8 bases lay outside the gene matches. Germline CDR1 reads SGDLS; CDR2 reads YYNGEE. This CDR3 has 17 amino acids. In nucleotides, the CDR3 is TGTGCCAGCAGCCCACCGACTAGCGGGGGGGCCCCAGATACGCAGTATTTT. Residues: CASSPPTSGGAPDTQYF.

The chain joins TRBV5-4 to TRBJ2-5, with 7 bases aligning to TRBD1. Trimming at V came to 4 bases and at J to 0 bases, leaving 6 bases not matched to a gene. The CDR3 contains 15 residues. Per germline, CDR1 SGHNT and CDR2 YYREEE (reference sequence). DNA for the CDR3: TGTGCCAGCAGCCTTGGACAGGCTTACCAAGAGACCCAGTACTTC. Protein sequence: CASSLGQAYQETQYF. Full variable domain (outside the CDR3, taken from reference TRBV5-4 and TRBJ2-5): ETGVTQSPTHLIKTRGQQVTLRCSSQSGHNTVSWYQQALGQGPQFIFQYYREEENGRGNFPPRFSGLQFPNYSSELNVNALELDDSALYLCASSLGQAYQETQYFGPGTRLLVL.

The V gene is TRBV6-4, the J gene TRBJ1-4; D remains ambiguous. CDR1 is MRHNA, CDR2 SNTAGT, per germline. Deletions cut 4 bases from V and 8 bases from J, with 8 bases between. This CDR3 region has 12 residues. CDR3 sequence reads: CASSGPREKLFF. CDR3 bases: TGTGCCAGCAGTGGACCCCGGGAAAAACTGTTTTTT.

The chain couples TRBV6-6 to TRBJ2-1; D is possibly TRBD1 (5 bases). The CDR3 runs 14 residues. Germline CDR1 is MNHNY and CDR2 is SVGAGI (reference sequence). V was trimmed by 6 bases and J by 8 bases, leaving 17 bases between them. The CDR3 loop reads CASSLYGARDEQFF. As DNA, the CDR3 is TGTGCCAGCAGCCTTTATGGGGCTCGGGATGAGCAGTTCTTC.

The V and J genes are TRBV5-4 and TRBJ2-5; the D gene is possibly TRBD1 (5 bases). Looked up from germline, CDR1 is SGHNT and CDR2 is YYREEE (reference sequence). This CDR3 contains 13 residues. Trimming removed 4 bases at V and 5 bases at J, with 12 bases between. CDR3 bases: TGTGCCAGCAGCCGACAGCCGGTTGAGACCCAGTACTTC. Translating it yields CASSRQPVETQYF.

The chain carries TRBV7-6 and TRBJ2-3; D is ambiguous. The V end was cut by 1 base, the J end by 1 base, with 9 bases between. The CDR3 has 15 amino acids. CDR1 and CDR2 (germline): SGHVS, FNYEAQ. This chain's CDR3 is CASSLDGRRTDTQYF. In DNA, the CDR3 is TGTGCCAGCAGCTTAGATGGGCGGCGCACAGATACGCAGTATTTT.

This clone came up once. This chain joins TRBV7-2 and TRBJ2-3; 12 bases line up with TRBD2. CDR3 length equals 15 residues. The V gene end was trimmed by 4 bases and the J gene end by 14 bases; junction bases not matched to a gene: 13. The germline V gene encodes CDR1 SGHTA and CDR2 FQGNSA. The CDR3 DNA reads TGTGCCAGCAGCTCGGGGGCCCCGACTAGCGGGGGCTTGTATTTT. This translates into CASSSGAPTSGGLYF.

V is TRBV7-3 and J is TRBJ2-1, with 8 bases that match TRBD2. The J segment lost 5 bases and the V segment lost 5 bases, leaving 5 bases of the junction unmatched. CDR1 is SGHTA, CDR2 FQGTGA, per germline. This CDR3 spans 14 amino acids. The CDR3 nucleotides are TGTGCCAGCAGCCCCCGGGGGGGAGACAATGAGCAGTTCTTC. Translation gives CASSPRGGDNEQFF.

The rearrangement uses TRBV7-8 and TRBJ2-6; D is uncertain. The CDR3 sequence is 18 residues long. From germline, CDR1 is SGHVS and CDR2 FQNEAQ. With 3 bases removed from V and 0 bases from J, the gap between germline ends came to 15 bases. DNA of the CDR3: TGTGCCAGCAGCTTGTACCAGACGGCTAGCTCTGGGGCCAACGTCCTGACTTTC. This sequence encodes CASSLYQTASSGANVLTF.

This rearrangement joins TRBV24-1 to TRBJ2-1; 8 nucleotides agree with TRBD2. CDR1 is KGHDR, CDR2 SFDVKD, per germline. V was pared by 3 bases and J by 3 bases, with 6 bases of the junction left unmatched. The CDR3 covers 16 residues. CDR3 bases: TGTGCCACCAGTGATGTAAATCGGGAGGGCTACAATGAGCAGTTCTTC. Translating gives CATSDVNREGYNEQFF.

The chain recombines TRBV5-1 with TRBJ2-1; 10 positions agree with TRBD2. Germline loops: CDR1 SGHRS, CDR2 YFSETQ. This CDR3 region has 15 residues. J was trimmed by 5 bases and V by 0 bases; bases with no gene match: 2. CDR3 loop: CASSLVSGRHNEQFF. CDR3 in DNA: TGCGCCAGCAGCTTGGTTAGCGGGAGGCACAATGAGCAGTTCTTC.

The CDR3: CASTGGELSSYNEQFF. The CDR3 DNA is TGTGCCAGCACCGGGGGGGAGCTGAGCTCCTACAATGAGCAGTTCTTC. The rearrangement links TRBV19 to TRBJ2-1, with 8 bases that match TRBD2. Germline V gene sequence: CDR1 LNHDA, CDR2 SQIVND (reference sequence). V trimming: 9 bases; J trimming: 0 bases; junction bases outside the gene matches: 10. This CDR3 is 16 amino acids long.

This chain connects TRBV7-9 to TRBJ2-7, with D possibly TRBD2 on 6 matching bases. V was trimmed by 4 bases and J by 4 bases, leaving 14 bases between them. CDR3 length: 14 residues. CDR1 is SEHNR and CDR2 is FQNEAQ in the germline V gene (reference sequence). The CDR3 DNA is TGTGCCAGCAGCTCGGCCTGGAGGGCGTACGAGCAGTACGTC. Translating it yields CASSSAWRAYEQYV.

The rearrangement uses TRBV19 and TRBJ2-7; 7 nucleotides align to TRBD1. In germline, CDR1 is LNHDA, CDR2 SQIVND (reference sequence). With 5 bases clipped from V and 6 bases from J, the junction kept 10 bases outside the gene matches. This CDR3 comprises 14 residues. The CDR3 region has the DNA TGTGCCAGTAGTCCGTCCGGGACAGTCCTCGAGCAGTACGTC. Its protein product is CASSPSGTVLEQYV.

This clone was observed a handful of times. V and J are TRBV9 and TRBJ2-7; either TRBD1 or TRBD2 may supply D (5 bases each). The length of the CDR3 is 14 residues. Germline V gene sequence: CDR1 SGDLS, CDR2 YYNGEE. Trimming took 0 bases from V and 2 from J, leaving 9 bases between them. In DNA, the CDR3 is TGTGCCAGCAGCGTAGCGGGGCCGACCTACGAGCAGTACTTC. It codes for CASSVAGPTYEQYF.

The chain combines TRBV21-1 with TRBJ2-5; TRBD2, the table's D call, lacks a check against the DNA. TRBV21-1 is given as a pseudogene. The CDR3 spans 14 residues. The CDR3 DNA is TGTGCCAGCAGCCCTACGCCGGTTTGTGAGACCCAGTACTTC. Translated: CASSPTPVCETQYF.

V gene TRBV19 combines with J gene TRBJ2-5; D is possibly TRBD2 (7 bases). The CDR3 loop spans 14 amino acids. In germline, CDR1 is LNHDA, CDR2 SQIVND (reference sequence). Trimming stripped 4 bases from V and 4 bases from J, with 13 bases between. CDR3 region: CASSTGGGGETQYF. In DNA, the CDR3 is TGTGCCAGTAGTACCGGGGGAGGGGGAGAGACCCAGTACTTC.

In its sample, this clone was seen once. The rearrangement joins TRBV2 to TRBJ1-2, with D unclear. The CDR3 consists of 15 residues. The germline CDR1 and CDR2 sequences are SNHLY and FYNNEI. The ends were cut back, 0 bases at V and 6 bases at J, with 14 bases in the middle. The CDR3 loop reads CASSEARDLNHGYTF. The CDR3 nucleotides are TGTGCCAGCAGTGAAGCGCGCGACCTGAACCATGGCTACACCTTC.

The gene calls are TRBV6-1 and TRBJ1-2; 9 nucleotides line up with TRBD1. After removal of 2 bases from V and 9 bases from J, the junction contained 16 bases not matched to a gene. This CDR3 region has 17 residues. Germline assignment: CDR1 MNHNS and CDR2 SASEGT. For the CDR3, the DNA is TGTGCCAGCAGTGAATGGGGTGGGGACAGGGAATTGGATCGCTACACCTTC. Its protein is CASSEWGGDRELDRYTF.

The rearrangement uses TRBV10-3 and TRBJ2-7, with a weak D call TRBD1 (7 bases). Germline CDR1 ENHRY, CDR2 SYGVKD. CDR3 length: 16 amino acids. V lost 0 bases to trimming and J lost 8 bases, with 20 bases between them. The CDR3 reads CAISESIGQGGGKQYV. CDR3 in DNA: TGTGCCATCAGTGAGTCGATAGGGCAGGGGGGCGGAAAGCAGTACGTC.